The subject of this entry is one T cell receptor (beta chain). The data derive from a study of blood T cell repertoires in COVID-19. Profiled with immunoSEQ multiplex PCR; TCRdb holds only in-frame clones, not every one. Altogether approximately 230,000 clones are present, about four fifths being singletons, with the ten largest covering nearly 9%. The sequence was obtained from a man older than 75 with acute or convalescent COVID-19. Sequencing was carried out using peripheral blood.

CDR3 in amino acids: CASSLGRNRRAGELFF. The CDR3 DNA follows: TGTGCCAGCAGCTTAGGACGGAACAGGAGGGCCGGGGAGCTGTTTTTT. The chain is built from TRBV7-9 and TRBJ2-2; the D gene is possibly TRBD2 (6 bases). V dropped 1 base and J dropped 6 bases, with 15 bases sitting between them. This CDR3 region has 16 residues. Looked up from germline, CDR1 is SEHNR and CDR2 is FQNEAQ (reference sequence).